The entry that follows covers one T cell receptor beta chain sequence. It has no known antigen specificity. The sample holds no much larger clone one base away, and base qualities are not on file. TCRbeta CDR3 regions were amplified from genomic DNA by means of the immunoSEQ Assay, a bias-controlled multiplex PCR. The source study handled its data this way. The number of nucleated cells in each sample was estimated from the amplification of reference gene primers within the assay. To quantify the absolute abundance of each unique TCRbeta CDR3 rearrangement, sequence reads were collapsed and filtered. For each sample, productive Simpson clonality was calculated by taking the square root of Simpson's diversity index across productive rearrangements. This is the immuneACCESS table as TCRdb keeps it, with only in-frame sequences that have V and J called. A part of the clones is gone; compared with another copy, unresolved V genes explain less than half, and the rest is unexplained. That table supplies the V and J calls and clone size; D and trimming were determined from the DNA. This sample is represented by under 90,000 clones; around 88% of them were singletons. Roughly 5.4% of the sample lies in the top ten.

The CDR3 runs 11 residues from the cysteine to the phenylalanine. The only DNA kept is the CDR3, 33 bases in frame from the first base. V and J are truncated by 0 bases and 7 bases respectively, leaving an intervening sequence of 5 bases. Based on the germline V gene, the CDR1 and CDR2 sequences are SGHTS and YDEGEE. The source of the sample is a study of blood T cell repertoires in COVID-19 (dated by TCRdb to 2020 to 2022). The study in broad terms: Samples covering the acute and convalescent phases of COVID-19 were provided by collaborators in the United States, Italy and Spain. The prospective study material was composed of cDNA or gDNA derived from T cells, B-cell-depleted T cells, or PBMCs. The dataset comprised deeply sampled blood TCRbeta repertoires from subjects exposed to, actively infected with, or recovered from COVID-19. The repertoires were released in a freely available public database meant as a resource for research on the immune response to SARS-CoV-2. Samples came from the ongoing ImmuneRACE study (first 160 participants) plus 1,254 subjects from 6 global collaborators. The sample metadata nearly always contained a de-identified subject ID, COVID-19 status, age in years and sex. HLA class I and class II types, where available, came from metadata supplied by the sample provider rather than from assay-based typing.

General study outcomes and caveats: The amount of clinical and demographic metadata varied by source and participant and was provided uncurated.

Each collaborating institution followed its own protocols to collect whole blood in K2EDTA tubes. For TCRbeta analysis, collaborators shipped samples in one of three forms: frozen whole blood, isolated PBMCs, or DNA extracted from either of those sample types. The sample comprised peripheral blood. The source of this sequence is a man in his fifties or sixties with acute or convalescent COVID-19. The receptor chain draws on TRBV5-8 and TRBJ2-7; possibly the D gene is TRBD2, per 5 matching bases. The DNA is TGTGCCAGCAGCTTGGCGGGAGAGCAGTACTTC. Its coded protein is CASSLAGEQYF.